What follows are 25 T cell receptor beta chains derived from one specimen sequenced in a study of cytomegalovirus exposure and HLA in healthy donors. Libraries were prepared by immunoSEQ multiplex PCR; TCRdb keeps only in-frame clonotypes and omits some of them. Here the sample spans approximately 100,000 clones, 87% being singletons. The sequencing input was PBMCs. The origin of the receptors is a woman younger than 45 in good health and CMV-seronegative.

This clone has only a few counts. The chain has TRBV5-6 and TRBJ1-2, with a possible D match to TRBD1 (5 bases). This CDR3 comprises 13 residues. V shed 1 base and J shed 8 bases, with 12 bases lying between them. Germline V lookup: CDR1 SGHDT, CDR2 YYEEEE. Here the CDR3 reads CASSLRRVGGYTF. The CDR3 DNA reads TGTGCCAGCAGCTTGCGCAGGGTAGGCGGCTACACCTTC.

This clone appeared a few times. The chain couples TRBV7-9 to TRBJ1-1; D is unclear. Germline loops: CDR1 SEHNR, CDR2 FQNEAQ (reference sequence). This CDR3 has 14 amino acids. V was pared by 2 bases and J by 0 bases, with 7 bases between. CDR3 bases: TGTGCCAGCAGCTTAAGCCGGTTGAACACTGAAGCTTTCTTT. It encodes CASSLSRLNTEAFF.

This chain uses TRBV18 with TRBJ2-1, with D unclear. Germline loops: CDR1 KGHSH, CDR2 LQKENI. This CDR3 region has 14 residues. V was pared by 4 bases and J by 0 bases, with 7 bases between. The CDR3 bases are TGTGCCAGCTCACTTAGTAGCTCCTACAATGAGCAGTTCTTC. This encodes CASSLSSSYNEQFF.

The V gene is TRBV14, the J gene TRBJ2-2, with 7 bases identical to TRBD1. The CDR3 loop spans 18 amino acids. J lost 0 bases, V lost 8 bases, and 15 bases had no gene match. Germline loops: CDR1 SGHDN, CDR2 FVKESK. The CDR3 is CASSQFPGQSSNTGELFF. CDR3 DNA: TGTGCCAGCTCCCAGTTTCCGGGACAGAGTTCGAACACCGGGGAGCTGTTTTTT.

J is TRBJ2-5 and V is TRBV6-1, with a tentative D call TRBD1 (5 bases). Germline V CDR1 and CDR2: MNHNS, SASEGT. V was pared by 2 bases and J by 5 bases, with 15 bases between. CDR3 length: 15 amino acids. CDR3 in DNA: TGTGCCAGCAGTGAAATGGCAGGGCAGAGGGAGACCCAGTACTTC. Its translation: CASSEMAGQRETQYF.

The rearrangement links TRBV5-1 to TRBJ1-3, with TRBD1 matching over 9 bases. The CDR3 runs to 15 residues. With V trimmed by 2 bases and J by 9 bases, 9 bases remained unmatched. Germline V gene sequence: CDR1 SGHRS, CDR2 YFSETQ. The CDR3 is CASSFYRGQEGTIYF. CDR3 bases: TGCGCCAGCAGCTTCTACAGGGGGCAAGAGGGCACCATATATTTT.

The V call is TRBV7-6, the J call TRBJ1-2, with D possibly matching TRBD1 (5 bases). The germline V gene has CDR1 SGHVS and CDR2 FNYEAQ. The germline V and J ends were trimmed by 5 bases and 2 bases, with 12 bases remaining between them. The CDR3 length is 14 residues. CDR3 DNA sequence: TGTGCCAGCAGCAACAGCCGGGGGAACTATGGCTACACCTTC. This codes for CASSNSRGNYGYTF.

This CDR3 reads CASSWGTSGSAGFF. The CDR3 DNA is TGTGCCAGCAGCTGGGGGACTAGCGGGAGCGCAGGGTTCTTC. The rearrangement joins TRBV7-8 to TRBJ2-1; 14 positions agree with TRBD2. Germline CDR1 SGHVS, CDR2 FQNEAQ. The length of the CDR3 is 14 residues. The J segment lost 15 bases and the V segment lost 4 bases, leaving 8 bases of the junction unmatched.

The chain is built from TRBV9 and TRBJ2-4, with D perhaps TRBD2 (5 bases). This CDR3 is built from 17 residues. Germline V gives CDR1 SGDLS, CDR2 YYNGEE. The V end lost 3 bases, the J end lost 4 bases, and 20 bases lay between the germline ends. The CDR3 region is CASSDHPFSGLKNIQYF. The CDR3, as DNA: TGTGCCAGCAGCGACCATCCCTTTTCGGGGTTGAAAAACATTCAGTACTTC.

This clone is a singleton in its sample. The chain links TRBV6-4 to TRBJ1-1, with TRBD1 identical over 7 bases. CDR1 is MRHNA and CDR2 is SNTAGT in the germline V gene. The CDR3 is 15 amino acids. The V segment lost 6 bases and the J segment 5 bases; nucleotides outside the gene matches: 12. The CDR3 loop is CASRPFQDRKTEAFF. As DNA, the CDR3 is TGTGCCAGCAGGCCCTTCCAGGACAGGAAGACTGAAGCTTTCTTT.

The V call is TRBV19, the J call TRBJ1-2; TRBD1 agrees at 7 bases. The CDR3 runs to 16 residues. The germline V gene encodes CDR1 LNHDA and CDR2 SQIVND (reference sequence). The J segment lost 0 bases and the V segment lost 5 bases, leaving 9 bases of the junction unmatched. Written as DNA, the CDR3 is TGTGCCAGTAGTTTCCGGACAGGAAGGGCTAACTATGGCTACACCTTC. Amino acid sequence: CASSFRTGRANYGYTF.

The rearrangement joins TRBV4-1 to TRBJ2-7; 7 bases match TRBD1. Germline V gene data show CDR1 as MGHRA and CDR2 as YSYEKL. With 1 base clipped from V and 2 bases from J, the junction kept 8 bases outside the gene matches. This CDR3 has 16 residues. CDR3 region: CASSQVRTGPPYEQYF. DNA for the CDR3: TGCGCCAGCAGCCAAGTCAGGACAGGTCCTCCCTACGAGCAGTACTTC.

The table lists this clone with a count of one. For the CDR3, the DNA is TGTGCCAGCAGTTTTAACAGGGGTGAGAGCTACACCTTC. It yields the protein CASSFNRGESYTF. This chain joins TRBV5-4 and TRBJ1-2; TRBD1 matches 7 bases. The CDR3 has 13 residues. The V gene's germline CDR1 is SGHNT and CDR2 YYREEE (reference sequence). Trimming removed 5 bases from V and 9 bases from J; junction bases left unmatched: 10.

The chain is built from TRBV28 and TRBJ1-1; the D is unclear. The ends were cut back, 6 bases at V and 5 bases at J, with 16 bases in the middle. Germline V gene sequence: CDR1 MDHEN, CDR2 SYDVKM. This CDR3 region has 14 residues. CDR3 residues: CASSLGNYMTEAFF. The CDR3 nucleotides read TGTGCCAGCAGCCTAGGTAATTATATGACTGAAGCTTTCTTT.

The chain uses TRBV28 and TRBJ2-1, with 7 bases fitting TRBD2. Germline loops: CDR1 MDHEN, CDR2 SYDVKM. The CDR3 totals 10 residues. V trimming: 9 bases; J trimming: 15 bases; junction bases outside the gene matches: 8. The CDR3 region is CASEGTNVFF. Here the CDR3 DNA reads TGTGCCAGTGAAGGGACTAATGTGTTCTTC.

The V gene is TRBV28, the J gene TRBJ2-7; possible D gene TRBD1, 5 bases. V was pared by 7 bases and J by 3 bases, with 16 bases between. Germline CDR1 and CDR2: MDHEN and SYDVKM. This CDR3 is 14 amino acids long. In DNA form, the CDR3 reads TGTGCCAGCAAGCCTACAGGATCCGTCTACGAGCAGTACTTC. It encodes CASKPTGSVYEQYF.

V gene TRBV2 combines with J gene TRBJ1-6, with 9 bases fitting TRBD1. The V gene's germline CDR1 is SNHLY and CDR2 FYNNEI. The CDR3 contains 15 residues. The junction had 8 bases not matched to a gene; V was cut back by 8 bases and J by 6 bases. The CDR3 nucleotides are TGTGCCAGCGGGGGACAGGGAGGCCCTAATTCACCCCTCCACTTT. It specifies CASGGQGGPNSPLHF.

CDR3: CASSLAGQGGPNNYGYTF. In DNA, the CDR3 is TGCGCCAGCAGCTTGGCCGGGCAGGGGGGACCCAATAACTATGGCTACACCTTC. The chain combines TRBV5-1 with TRBJ1-2, with 7 bases that match TRBD1. Germline assignment: CDR1 SGHRS and CDR2 YFSETQ. Trimming cost V 0 bases and J 1 base; bases outside gene matches: 12. CDR3 length: 18 amino acids.

This clone turned up a few times. This rearrangement joins TRBV25-1 to TRBJ2-5, with 8 bases matching TRBD1. The CDR3 length is 14 residues. The J segment lost 4 bases and the V segment lost 0 bases, leaving 1 base of the junction unmatched. CDR1 is MGHDK and CDR2 is SYGVNS in the germline V gene. The CDR3 spells CASSEYTGGETQYF. DNA of the CDR3: TGTGCCAGCAGTGAATATACAGGGGGAGAGACCCAGTACTTC.

The gene calls are TRBV19 and TRBJ1-4, with D tentatively TRBD1 (5 bases). The CDR3 runs to 11 residues. Germline V gene lookup returns CDR1 LNHDA and CDR2 SQIVND (reference sequence). V lost 11 bases, J lost 8 bases, and 12 bases lay in between. DNA for the CDR3: TGTGCCTCACTCGGGGGAGAAAAACTGTTTTTT. It is translated as CASLGGEKLFF.

The genes are TRBV10-3 and TRBJ2-3, with 8 positions matching TRBD1. Germline assignment: CDR1 ENHRY and CDR2 SYGVKD. Trimming removed 6 bases from V and 3 bases from J; junction bases left unmatched: 8. This CDR3 contains 15 residues. CDR3 loop: CAISLGQGPTDTQYF. CDR3 nucleotides: TGTGCCATCAGCCTCGGACAGGGACCAACAGATACGCAGTATTTT.

The CDR3 reads CACRGESTDTQYF. CDR3 sequence (DNA): TGTGCTTGCAGGGGGGAGAGCACAGATACGCAGTATTTT. The chain links TRBV6-5 to TRBJ2-3; the D gene is possibly TRBD1 (7 bases). Per germline, CDR1 MNHEY and CDR2 SVGAGI. CDR3 length equals 13 residues.

The rearrangement uses TRBV28 and TRBJ1-1; no clear D gene. In germline, CDR1 is MDHEN, CDR2 SYDVKM. The CDR3 extends over 14 amino acids. Between the trimmed V and J ends, which lost 6 bases and 4 bases, there was a span of 15 bases. CDR3 in amino acids: CASRKTGTFTEAFF. In nucleotides, the CDR3 is TGTGCCAGCAGGAAGACGGGAACCTTCACTGAAGCTTTCTTT.

The rearrangement uses TRBV29-1 and TRBJ2-7; the D gene is possibly TRBD2 (5 bases). V gave up 6 bases and J gave up 0 bases, with 18 bases separating them. Germline V lookup: CDR1 SQVTM, CDR2 ANQGSEA. CDR3 size: 15 residues. The CDR3 loop reads CSVLQLVRTSYEQYF. CDR3 bases: TGCAGCGTCCTCCAACTAGTTCGTACCTCCTACGAGCAGTACTTC.

The chain links TRBV11-1 to TRBJ2-1; D might be TRBD2 (6 bases). The germline V gene has CDR1 SGHAT and CDR2 FQDESV (reference sequence). This CDR3 is 17 amino acids long. Trimming removed 5 bases from V and 4 bases from J, with 21 bases in between. CDR3 residues: CASSRNGGASVYNEQFF. In nucleotides, the CDR3 is TGTGCCAGCAGCCGAAACGGTGGGGCTAGCGTGTACAATGAGCAGTTCTTC.